This passage covers 23 T cell receptor beta chains from one sample sequenced in a study of cytomegalovirus exposure and HLA in healthy donors. The study ran its PCR with 60 Vbeta and 13 Jbeta primers. Generated by immunoSEQ multiplex PCR, the TCRdb table keeps only in-frame clones and is missing some. The sample holds around 120,000 clones; roughly 9% are singletons and the top ten take roughly 3%. Source material: PBMCs. Source of these receptors: a man aged 30 to 45 in good health and CMV-seronegative.

This clone was seen a single time. V is TRBV7-9 and J is TRBJ2-1, with a possible D match to TRBD2 (7 bases). Trimming took 5 bases from V and 4 from J, leaving 18 bases between them. The CDR3 runs to 16 residues. In germline, CDR1 is SEHNR, CDR2 FQNEAQ (reference sequence). CDR3 loop: CASSPLGGGTYNEQFF. The CDR3 DNA reads TGTGCCAGCAGCCCTTTAGGGGGGGGAACGTACAATGAGCAGTTCTTC.

This clone occurred a few times. This rearrangement joins TRBV11-2 to TRBJ1-1; no clear D. This CDR3 has 14 amino acids. With 0 bases removed from V and 0 bases from J, the gap between germline ends came to 5 bases. CDR1 and CDR2 (germline): SGHAT, FQNNGV. In DNA, the CDR3 is TGTGCCAGCAGCTTAGATCAGGTGAACACTGAAGCTTTCTTT. Translating it yields CASSLDQVNTEAFF.

This clone was observed a handful of times. The rearrangement links TRBV30 to TRBJ1-2, with TRBD1 identical over 7 bases. The CDR3 has 15 amino acids. The V segment lost 3 bases and the J segment 2 bases; nucleotides outside the gene matches: 9. CDR1 is GTSNPN and CDR2 is SVGIG in the germline V gene (reference sequence). DNA for the CDR3: TGTGCCTGGAGCAGGGACAGACGAATAAACTATGGCTACACCTTC. It is translated as CAWSRDRRINYGYTF.

V gene TRBV13 combines with J gene TRBJ2-5; 12 bases are a match to TRBD2. The CDR3 spans 19 residues. After removal of 2 bases from V and 4 bases from J, the junction contained 14 bases not matched to a gene. Germline V gives CDR1 PRHDT, CDR2 FYEKMQ (reference sequence). CDR3 amino acids: CASSLRGGLAGGGRETQYF. The CDR3 DNA is TGTGCCAGCAGCTTAAGGGGGGGACTAGCGGGCGGCGGGAGAGAGACCCAGTACTTC.

This clone was counted only a few times. The chain couples TRBV6-5 to TRBJ1-1; no clear D. V was shortened by 3 bases and J by 1 base, with 9 bases between the two germline ends. Germline CDR1 is MNHEY and CDR2 is SVGAGI. The CDR3 is 14 residues long. CDR3 DNA: TGTGCCAGCAGTTATTCGACACCGAACACTGAAGCTTTCTTT. It yields the protein CASSYSTPNTEAFF.

The sample holds a few counts of this clone. In DNA form, the CDR3 reads TGCGCCAGCAGCCAAATTCAACTAGCGGAAGAGACCCAGTACTTC. This encodes CASSQIQLAEETQYF. V gene TRBV4-1 combines with J gene TRBJ2-5, with 8 bases fitting TRBD2. The CDR3 spans 15 residues. J lost 3 bases, V lost 2 bases, and 5 bases had no gene match. Looked up from germline, CDR1 is MGHRA and CDR2 is YSYEKL.

This chain links TRBV25-1 with TRBJ2-7; D may be TRBD2 (5 bases). V lost 6 bases, J lost 6 bases, and 15 bases lay in between. Per the germline V gene, CDR1 is MGHDK and CDR2 is SYGVNS. The CDR3 extends over 13 amino acids. CDR3 sequence reads: CASRLGTQREQYF. CDR3 DNA sequence: TGTGCCAGCAGACTAGGCACGCAACGCGAGCAGTACTTC.

This clone was observed a handful of times. V gene TRBV15 combines with J gene TRBJ1-4; no clear D. The germline CDR1 and CDR2 sequences are LNHNV and YYDKDF (reference sequence). The length of the CDR3 is 13 residues. Trimming cost V 3 bases and J 12 bases, with 14 bases left between them. This chain's CDR3 is CATSSVGRVELFF. In DNA, the CDR3 is TGTGCCACCAGCAGCGTAGGGAGGGTCGAACTGTTTTTT.

V and J are TRBV4-1 and TRBJ2-5; D is uncertain. V was pared by 0 bases and J by 1 base, with 6 bases between. The CDR3 runs 14 residues. Germline CDR1 and CDR2: MGHRA and YSYEKL. CDR3 amino acids: CASSQDLSQETQYF. CDR3 coding DNA: TGCGCCAGCAGCCAAGATCTCAGCCAAGAGACCCAGTACTTC.

CDR3 sequence: CASSDSATGQTYEQYF. The CDR3 DNA is TGTGCCAGCAGTGACTCGGCTACAGGGCAGACCTACGAGCAGTACTTC. The rearrangement joins TRBV6-4 to TRBJ2-7; the D gene is possibly TRBD1 (6 bases). Per germline, CDR1 MRHNA and CDR2 SNTAGT. The CDR3 is 16 amino acids. V was cut by 0 bases and J by 2 bases, with 14 bases left in between.

The gene calls are TRBV5-1 and TRBJ2-7, with a possible D match to TRBD2 (6 bases). V lost 3 bases and J 7 bases, leaving 8 bases between the germline ends. Germline loops: CDR1 SGHRS, CDR2 YFSETQ. The CDR3 covers 11 residues. The CDR3 loop reads CASSSEGEQYF. The CDR3 DNA reads as TGCGCCAGCAGCTCGGAGGGGGAGCAGTACTTC.

This sequence joins TRBV27 and TRBJ2-7; no reliable D call. Germline-derived CDR1 and CDR2 are MNHEY and SMNVEV (reference sequence). V lost 6 bases and J lost 0, with 9 bases in between. CDR3 length equals 13 residues. CDR3 residues: CASRPSASYEQYF. The CDR3 nucleotides are TGTGCCAGCAGGCCGAGCGCCTCCTACGAGCAGTACTTC.

The rearrangement links TRBV7-9 to TRBJ2-5; 9 nucleotides align to TRBD2. Germline trimming cut 4 bases from V and 5 bases from J; bases unmatched to any gene: 5. The germline V gene has CDR1 SEHNR and CDR2 FQNEAQ (reference sequence). The CDR3 is made up of 14 amino acids. The CDR3 DNA reads TGTGCCAGCAGCTCCGGGACTAGCAGGGAGACCCAGTACTTC. This translates into CASSSGTSRETQYF.

This clone turned up a few times. The chain employs TRBV2 and TRBJ1-1; 9 positions agree with TRBD1. The CDR3 spans 14 residues. J was trimmed by 5 bases and V by 3 bases; bases with no gene match: 4. CDR1 and CDR2 from the germline V gene are SNHLY and FYNNEI. For the CDR3, the DNA is TGTGCCAGCAGTGAGAACAGGGGGCTTACTGAAGCTTTCTTT. As protein: CASSENRGLTEAFF.

J is TRBJ1-1 and V is TRBV10-3, with no clear D. The germline V and J ends were trimmed by 3 bases and 6 bases, with 8 bases remaining between them. This CDR3 is 12 amino acids long. Germline assignment: CDR1 ENHRY and CDR2 SYGVKD. CDR3 nucleotide sequence: TGTGCCATCAGTGATTCCGGTTCTGAAGCTTTCTTT. This sequence encodes CAISDSGSEAFF.

The chain carries TRBV25-1 and TRBJ2-1; 7 nucleotides match TRBD2. The V and J ends lost 2 bases and 7 bases, in that order; junction bases with no gene match: 5. Germline CDR1 reads MGHDK; CDR2 reads SYGVNS. The CDR3 spans 14 residues. CDR3 nucleotide sequence: TGTGCCAGCAGTGAAGATTGGCGGGAGAATGAGCAGTTCTTC. Translation gives CASSEDWRENEQFF.

The chain recombines TRBV13 with TRBJ2-1; 14 bases line up with TRBD2. Losses at the gene ends were 2 bases for V and 1 base for J; bases not matched to a gene: 1. Germline V gene sequence: CDR1 PRHDT, CDR2 FYEKMQ (reference sequence). CDR3 length equals 17 residues. The CDR3 bases are TGTGCCAGCAGCTTATGGACTAGCGGGGGGTCCTACAATGAGCAGTTCTTC. It translates to CASSLWTSGGSYNEQFF.

The table lists this clone with a few counts. The chain employs TRBV2 and TRBJ1-2; 8 bases agree with TRBD1. Losses at the gene ends were 2 bases for V and 3 bases for J; bases not matched to a gene: 5. CDR1 is SNHLY, CDR2 FYNNEI, per germline. The CDR3 contains 15 residues. The CDR3 bases are TGTGCCAGCAGTGAAAACAGGGGGAATTACTATGGCTACACCTTC. Translation: CASSENRGNYYGYTF.

This clone came up a few times. The V call is TRBV7-8, the J call TRBJ2-1, with 14 nucleotides matching TRBD2. In germline, CDR1 is SGHVS, CDR2 FQNEAQ. There are 18 residues in the CDR3. The ends lost 5 bases at V and 4 bases at J; junction bases unmatched: 10. The CDR3 is CASSPGLAGGTVYNEQFF. As DNA, the CDR3 is TGTGCCAGCAGCCCCGGACTAGCGGGAGGAACCGTTTACAATGAGCAGTTCTTC.

The rearrangement links TRBV5-5 to TRBJ1-2; 7 bases map to TRBD1. This CDR3 is 16 amino acids long. The V segment lost 2 bases and the J segment 0 bases; nucleotides outside the gene matches: 7. Per the germline V gene, CDR1 is SGHKS and CDR2 is YYEKEE (reference sequence). The CDR3 is CASSLPDRTSNYGYTF. For the CDR3, the DNA is TGTGCCAGCAGCTTACCGGACAGGACGTCTAACTATGGCTACACCTTC.

This clone was counted between two and nine times. The rearrangement joins TRBV7-3 to TRBJ2-5; TRBD1 matches 9 bases. The V and J ends lost 2 bases and 2 bases, in that order; junction bases with no gene match: 6. The CDR3 is made up of 16 amino acids. Germline V gene sequence: CDR1 SGHTA, CDR2 FQGTGA. CDR3 sequence: CASSLGGGTGQETQYF. In DNA form, the CDR3 reads TGTGCCAGCAGCTTAGGAGGAGGGACAGGGCAAGAGACCCAGTACTTC.

This clone was counted between two and nine times. J is TRBJ1-1 and V is TRBV9, with TRBD1 identical over 8 bases. This CDR3 is 16 amino acids long. V lost 0 bases, J lost 2 bases, and 6 bases stayed unmatched. Germline-derived CDR1 and CDR2 are SGDLS and YYNGEE. The CDR3 region is CASSVVGQGANTEAFF. The CDR3 DNA reads TGTGCCAGCAGCGTAGTAGGACAGGGAGCTAACACTGAAGCTTTCTTT.

This clone occurred a few times. The chain carries TRBV4-2 and TRBJ2-7; possible D gene TRBD2, 5 bases. The CDR3 sequence is 14 residues long. Germline-derived CDR1 and CDR2 are LGHNA and YNFKEQ. The V gene lost 0 bases and the J gene lost 5 bases, with 11 bases spanning the gap. The DNA for the CDR3 is TGTGCCAGCAGCCAAGATGCGGGCAGGAACGAGCAGTACTTC. Amino acid sequence: CASSQDAGRNEQYF.